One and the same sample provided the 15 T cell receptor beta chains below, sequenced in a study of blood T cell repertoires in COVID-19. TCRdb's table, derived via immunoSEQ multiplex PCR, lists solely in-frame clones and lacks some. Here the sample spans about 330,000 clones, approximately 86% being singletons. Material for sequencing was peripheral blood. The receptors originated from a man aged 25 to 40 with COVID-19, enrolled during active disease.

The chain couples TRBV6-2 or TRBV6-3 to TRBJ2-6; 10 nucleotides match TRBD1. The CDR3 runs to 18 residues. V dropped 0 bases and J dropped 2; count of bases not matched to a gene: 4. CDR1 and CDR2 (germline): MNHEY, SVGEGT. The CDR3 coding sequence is TGTGCCAGCAGTTACTCTGGGACAGGGGTCCCTGGGGCCAACGTCCTGACTTTC. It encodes CASSYSGTGVPGANVLTF.

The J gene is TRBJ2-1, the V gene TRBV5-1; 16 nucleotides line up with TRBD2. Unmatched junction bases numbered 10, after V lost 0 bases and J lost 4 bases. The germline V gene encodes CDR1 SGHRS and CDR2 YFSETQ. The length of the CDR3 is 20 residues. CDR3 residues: CASSLARGLAGGPGYNEQFF. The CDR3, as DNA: TGCGCCAGCAGCTTGGCCCGGGGACTAGCGGGAGGGCCAGGGTACAATGAGCAGTTCTTC. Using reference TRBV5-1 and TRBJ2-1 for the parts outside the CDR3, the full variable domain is KAGVTQTPRYLIKTRGQQVTLSCSPISGHRSVSWYQQTPGQGLQFLFEYFSETQRNKGNFPGRFSGRQFSNSRSEMNVSTLELGDSALYLCASSLARGLAGGPGYNEQFFGPGTRLTVL.

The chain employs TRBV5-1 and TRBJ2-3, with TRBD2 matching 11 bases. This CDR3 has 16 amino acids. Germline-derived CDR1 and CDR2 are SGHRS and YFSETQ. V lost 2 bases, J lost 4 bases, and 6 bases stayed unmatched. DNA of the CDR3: TGCGCCAGCAGCTTCACTAGCGGGAGTCCCCCAGATACGCAGTATTTT. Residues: CASSFTSGSPPDTQYF.

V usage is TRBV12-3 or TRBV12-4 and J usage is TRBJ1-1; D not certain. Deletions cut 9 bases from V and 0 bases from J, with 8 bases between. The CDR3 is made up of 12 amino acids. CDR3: CASNFMNTEAFF. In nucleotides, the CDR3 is TGTGCCAGTAATTTTATGAACACTGAAGCTTTCTTT.

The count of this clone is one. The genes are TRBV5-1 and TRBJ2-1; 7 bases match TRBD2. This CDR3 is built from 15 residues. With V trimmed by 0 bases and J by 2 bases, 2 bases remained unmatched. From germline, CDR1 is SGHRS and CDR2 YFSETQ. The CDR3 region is CASSLGGGAYNEQFF. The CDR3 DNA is TGCGCCAGCAGCTTGGGCGGGGGTGCCTACAATGAGCAGTTCTTC.

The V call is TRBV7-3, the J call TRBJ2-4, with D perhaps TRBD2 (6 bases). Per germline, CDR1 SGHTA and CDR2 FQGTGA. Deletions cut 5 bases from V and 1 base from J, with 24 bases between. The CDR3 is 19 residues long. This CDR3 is CASSRNDSGEWAAKNIQYF. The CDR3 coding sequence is TGTGCCAGCAGCCGGAATGACTCGGGAGAGTGGGCGGCCAAAAACATTCAGTACTTC. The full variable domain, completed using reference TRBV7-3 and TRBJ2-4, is GAGVSQTPSNKVTEKGKYVELRCDPISGHTALYWYRQSLGQGPEFLIYFQGTGAADDSGLPNDRFFAVRPEGSVSTLKIQRTERGDSAVYLCASSRNDSGEWAAKNIQYFGAGTRLSVL.

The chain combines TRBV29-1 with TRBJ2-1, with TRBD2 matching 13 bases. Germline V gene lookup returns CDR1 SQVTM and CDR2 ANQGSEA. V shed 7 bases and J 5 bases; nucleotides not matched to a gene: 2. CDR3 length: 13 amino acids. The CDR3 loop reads CSAGLAGNNEQFF. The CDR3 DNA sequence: TGCAGCGCGGGACTAGCGGGGAACAATGAGCAGTTCTTC.

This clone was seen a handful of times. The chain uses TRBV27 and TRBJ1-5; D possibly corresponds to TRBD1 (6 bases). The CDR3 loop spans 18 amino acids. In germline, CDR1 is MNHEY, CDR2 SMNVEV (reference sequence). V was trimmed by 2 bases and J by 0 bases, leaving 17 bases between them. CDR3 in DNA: TGTGCCAGCAGTTTACGTAGGACGGACAGCCCTAGCAATCAGCCCCAGCATTTT. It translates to CASSLRRTDSPSNQPQHF.

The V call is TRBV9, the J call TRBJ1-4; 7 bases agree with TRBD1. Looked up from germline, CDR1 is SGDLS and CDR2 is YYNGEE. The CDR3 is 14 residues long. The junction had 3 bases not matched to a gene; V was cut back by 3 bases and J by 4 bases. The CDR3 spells CASSAGDSNEKLFF. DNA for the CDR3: TGTGCCAGCAGCGCGGGGGACAGTAATGAAAAACTGTTTTTT. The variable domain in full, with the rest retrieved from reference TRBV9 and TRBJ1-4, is DSGVTQTPKHLITATGQRVTLRCSPRSGDLSVYWYQQSLDQGLQFLIQYYNGEERAKGNILERFSAQQFPDLHSELNLSSLELGDSALYFCASSAGDSNEKLFFGSGTQLSVL.

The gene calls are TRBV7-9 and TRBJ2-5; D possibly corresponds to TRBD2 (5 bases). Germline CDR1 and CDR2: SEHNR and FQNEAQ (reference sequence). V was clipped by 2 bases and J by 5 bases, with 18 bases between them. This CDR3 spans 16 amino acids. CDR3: CASSLRGPGGWETQYF. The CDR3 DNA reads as TGTGCCAGCAGCTTAAGAGGCCCCGGCGGGTGGGAGACCCAGTACTTC.

The CDR3 loop reads CASSMAGSIGELFF. The CDR3 nucleotides read TGTGCCAGTAGTATGGCAGGTTCTATCGGGGAGCTGTTTTTT. The genes are TRBV19 and TRBJ2-2; D is unresolved. Germline loops: CDR1 LNHDA, CDR2 SQIVND (reference sequence). This CDR3 comprises 14 residues. The V gene lost 3 bases and the J gene lost 7 bases, with 12 bases spanning the gap. Full variable domain (remainder filled in from reference TRBV19 and TRBJ2-2): DGGITQSPKYLFRKEGQNVTLSCEQNLNHDAMYWYRQDPGQGLRLIYYSQIVNDFQKGDIAEGYSVSREKKESFPLTVTSAQKNPTAFYLCASSMAGSIGELFFGEGSRLTVL.

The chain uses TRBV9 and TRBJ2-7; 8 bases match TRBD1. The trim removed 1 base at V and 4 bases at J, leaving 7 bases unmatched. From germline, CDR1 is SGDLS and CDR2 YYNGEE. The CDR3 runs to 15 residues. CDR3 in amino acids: CASSVTPGGKYEQYF. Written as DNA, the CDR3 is TGTGCCAGCAGCGTAACGCCAGGGGGCAAATACGAGCAGTACTTC.

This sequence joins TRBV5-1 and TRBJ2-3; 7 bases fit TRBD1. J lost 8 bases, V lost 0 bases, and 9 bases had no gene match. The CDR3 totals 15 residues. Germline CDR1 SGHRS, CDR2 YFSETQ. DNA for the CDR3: TGCGCCAGCAGCTTGGGGGACAGTGAGACTGTTACGCAGTATTTT. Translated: CASSLGDSETVTQYF.

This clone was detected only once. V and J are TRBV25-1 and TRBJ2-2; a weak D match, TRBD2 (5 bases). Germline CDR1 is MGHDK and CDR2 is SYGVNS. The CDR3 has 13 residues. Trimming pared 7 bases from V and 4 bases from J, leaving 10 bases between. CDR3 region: CASTVRGTGELFF. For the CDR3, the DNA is TGTGCCAGCACCGTACGGGGCACCGGGGAGCTGTTTTTT.

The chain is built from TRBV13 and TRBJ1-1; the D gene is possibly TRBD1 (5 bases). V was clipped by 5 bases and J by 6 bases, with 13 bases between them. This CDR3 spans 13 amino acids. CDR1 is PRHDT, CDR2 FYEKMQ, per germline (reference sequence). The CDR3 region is CASSRGKWAEAFF. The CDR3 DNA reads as TGTGCCAGCAGCCGGGGGAAATGGGCTGAAGCTTTCTTT.